The 11 T cell receptor beta chains in this list originate from one sample, sequenced in a study of T cell clonotyping in hematopoietic cell transplantation. Data came from immunoSEQ multiplex PCR; TCRdb stores just in-frame clones and leaves some out. The sample shows around 17,000 clones, more than 75% of them seen only once. The input for sequencing was PBMCs, taken 100 days after allogeneic stem cell transplant. The receptor set was obtained from a male patient aged 55-69 years who had an allogeneic stem cell transplant from a related donor, so the T cells may come from the graft donor. Some clones in this sample may be carry-over from other donors' samples.

V gene TRBV28 combines with J gene TRBJ2-2; D is ambiguous. Trimming stripped 2 bases from V and 0 bases from J, with 7 bases between. Germline V CDR1 and CDR2: MDHEN, SYDVKM. There are 15 residues in the CDR3. CDR3 DNA sequence: TGTGCCAGCAGTTTAACAGACGCGAACACCGGGGAGCTGTTTTTT. Translation: CASSLTDANTGELFF.

The chain is built from TRBV4-1 and TRBJ1-2, with D maybe TRBD1 (6 bases). The germline CDR1 and CDR2 sequences are MGHRA and YSYEKL. V lost 3 bases and J lost 4, with 21 bases in between. The CDR3 is made up of 17 amino acids. The CDR3 spells CASSQNAQGSPSYGYTF. The DNA for the CDR3 is TGCGCCAGCAGCCAGAACGCCCAGGGGAGCCCTTCCTATGGCTACACCTTC.

The rearrangement links TRBV5-1 to TRBJ2-2; D is perhaps TRBD1 or TRBD2 (5 bases each). Per the germline V gene, CDR1 is SGHRS and CDR2 is YFSETQ. The CDR3 runs to 15 residues. Between the trimmed V and J ends, which lost 0 bases and 4 bases, there was a span of 10 bases. As DNA, the CDR3 is TGCGCCAGCAGCTTGGGGGGCGGACTCACCGGGGAGCTGTTTTTT. The encoded protein is CASSLGGGLTGELFF.

CDR3 residues: CASSYSIPRNTEAFF. DNA of the CDR3: TGTGCCAGCAGTTACTCGATCCCCCGGAACACTGAAGCTTTCTTT. The gene calls are TRBV6-5 and TRBJ1-1; D unclear. Germline lookup yields CDR1 MNHEY and CDR2 SVGAGI. Deletions cut 0 bases from V and 1 base from J, with 9 bases between. The CDR3 has 15 amino acids.

The chain combines TRBV7-2 with TRBJ2-5, with D possibly being TRBD2 (5 bases). Germline CDR1 and CDR2: SGHTA and FQGNSA. Between the trimmed V and J ends, which lost 6 bases and 5 bases, there was a span of 16 bases. The CDR3 sequence is 14 residues long. The CDR3 DNA reads TGTGCCAGCAGGCCAGAACTAGTTGGGGAGACCCAGTACTTC. Translating gives CASRPELVGETQYF.

The V call is TRBV15, the J call TRBJ2-3; TRBD2 matches 7 bases. CDR3 length: 12 residues. Looked up from germline, CDR1 is LNHNV and CDR2 is YYDKDF (reference sequence). The ends lost 0 bases at V and 14 bases at J; junction bases unmatched: 5. Here the CDR3 reads CATSRDGRDRYF. CDR3 in DNA: TGTGCCACCAGCAGAGATGGGAGGGACCGGTATTTT.

The chain links TRBV30 to TRBJ2-4; TRBD2 aligns across 12 bases. This CDR3 has 17 residues. V shed 2 bases, J shed 5 bases, and the junction held 10 bases outside the gene matches. Germline V lookup: CDR1 GTSNPN, CDR2 SVGIG (reference sequence). DNA of the CDR3: TGTGCCTGGAGTTCATTAAGGACTAGCGGGGATGAAAACATTCAGTACTTC. Amino acids: CAWSSLRTSGDENIQYF.

The chain recombines TRBV28 with TRBJ1-5; the D is unclear. V was pared by 8 bases and J by 5 bases, with 19 bases between. The CDR3 extends over 15 amino acids. The V gene's germline CDR1 is MDHEN and CDR2 SYDVKM. CDR3 coding DNA: TGTGCCAGCGGCTACGGTGAGTCCCTTTATCAGCCCCAGCATTTT. Translated: CASGYGESLYQPQHF.

The chain joins TRBV4-3 to TRBJ2-5; no firm D call. V lost 0 bases and J lost 5, with 10 bases in between. CDR3 length: 14 residues. CDR1 LGHNA and CDR2 YSLEER come from the germline V gene. CDR3 sequence reads: CASSQEALMETQYF. DNA of the CDR3: TGCGCCAGCAGCCAAGAGGCGTTGATGGAGACCCAGTACTTC.

The chain recombines TRBV9 with TRBJ2-7; D is possibly TRBD1 (5 bases). Per germline, CDR1 SGDLS and CDR2 YYNGEE. The CDR3 is made up of 15 amino acids. Deletions cut 0 bases from V and 2 bases from J, with 12 bases between. The CDR3 nucleotides are TGTGCCAGCAGCGTAGGCCCAGGGCCCACCTACGAGCAGTACTTC. Translation gives CASSVGPGPTYEQYF. Looking up the rest from reference TRBV9 and TRBJ2-7 gives the full variable domain: DSGVTQTPKHLITATGQRVTLRCSPRSGDLSVYWYQQSLDQGLQFLIQYYNGEERAKGNILERFSAQQFPDLHSELNLSSLELGDSALYFCASSVGPGPTYEQYFGPGTRLTVT.

The gene calls are TRBV28 and TRBJ1-2, with D perhaps TRBD1 (5 bases). The ends were cut back, 2 bases at V and 5 bases at J, with 9 bases in the middle. The germline gives CDR1 MDHEN, CDR2 SYDVKM. The CDR3 loop spans 13 amino acids. The CDR3 DNA reads as TGTGCCAGCAGTTTAGTACAGGAGTATGGCTACACCTTC. Its protein product is CASSLVQEYGYTF.